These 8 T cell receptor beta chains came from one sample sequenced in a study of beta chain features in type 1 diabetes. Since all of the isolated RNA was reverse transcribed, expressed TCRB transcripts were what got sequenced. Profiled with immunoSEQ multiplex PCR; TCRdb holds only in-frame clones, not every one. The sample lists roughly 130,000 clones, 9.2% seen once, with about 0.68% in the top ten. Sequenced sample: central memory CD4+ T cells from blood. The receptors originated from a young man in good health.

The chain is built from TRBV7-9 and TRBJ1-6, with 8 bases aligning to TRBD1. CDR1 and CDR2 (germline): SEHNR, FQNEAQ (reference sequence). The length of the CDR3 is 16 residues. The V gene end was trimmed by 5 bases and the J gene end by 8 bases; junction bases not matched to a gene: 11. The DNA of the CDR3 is TGTGCCAGCAGCCAAGTTAGGGACAGGCGGTATTCACCCCTCCACTTT. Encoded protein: CASSQVRDRRYSPLHF.

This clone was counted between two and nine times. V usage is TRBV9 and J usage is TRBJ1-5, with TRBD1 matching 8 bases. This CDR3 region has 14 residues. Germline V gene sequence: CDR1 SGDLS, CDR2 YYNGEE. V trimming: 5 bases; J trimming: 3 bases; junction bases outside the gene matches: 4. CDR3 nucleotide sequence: TGTGCCAGCAGTAGGACAGGGAACAATCAGCCCCAGCATTTT. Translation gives CASSRTGNNQPQHF. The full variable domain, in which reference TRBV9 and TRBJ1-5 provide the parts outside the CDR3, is DSGVTQTPKHLITATGQRVTLRCSPRSGDLSVYWYQQSLDQGLQFLIQYYNGEERAKGNILERFSAQQFPDLHSELNLSSLELGDSALYFCASSRTGNNQPQHFGDGTRLSIL.

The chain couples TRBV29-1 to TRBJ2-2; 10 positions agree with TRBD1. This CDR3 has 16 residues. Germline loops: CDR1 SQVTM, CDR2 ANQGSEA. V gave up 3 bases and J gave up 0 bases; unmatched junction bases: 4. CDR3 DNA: TGCAGCGTTGACGGGACAGGGGCCTCGAACACCGGGGAGCTGTTTTTT. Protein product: CSVDGTGASNTGELFF.

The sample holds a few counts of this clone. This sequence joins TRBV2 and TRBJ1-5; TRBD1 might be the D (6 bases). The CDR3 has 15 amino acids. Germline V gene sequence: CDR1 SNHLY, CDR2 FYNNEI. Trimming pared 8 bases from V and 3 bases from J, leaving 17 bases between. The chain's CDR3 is CASSTFGGLNQPQHF. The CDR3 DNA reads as TGTGCCAGCTCCACCTTCGGGGGGCTCAATCAGCCCCAGCATTTT.

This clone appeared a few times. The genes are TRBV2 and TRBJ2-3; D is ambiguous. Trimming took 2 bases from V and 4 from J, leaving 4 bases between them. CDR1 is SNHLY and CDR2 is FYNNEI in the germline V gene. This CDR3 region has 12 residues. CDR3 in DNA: TGTGCCAGCAGTGAACTCTCAGATACGCAGTATTTT. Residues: CASSELSDTQYF.

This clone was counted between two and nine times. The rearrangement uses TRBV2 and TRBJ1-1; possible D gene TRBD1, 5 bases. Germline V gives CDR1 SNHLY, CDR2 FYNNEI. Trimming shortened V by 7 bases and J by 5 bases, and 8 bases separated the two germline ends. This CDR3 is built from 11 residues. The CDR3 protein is CASNGGTEAFF. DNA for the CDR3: TGTGCCAGCAACGGGGGGACTGAAGCTTTCTTT.

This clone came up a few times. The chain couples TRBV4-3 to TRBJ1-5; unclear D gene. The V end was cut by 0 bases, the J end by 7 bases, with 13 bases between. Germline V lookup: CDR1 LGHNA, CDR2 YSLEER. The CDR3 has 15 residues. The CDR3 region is CASSQEGGSGQPQHF. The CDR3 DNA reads TGCGCCAGCAGCCAAGAGGGAGGGTCTGGGCAGCCCCAGCATTTT.

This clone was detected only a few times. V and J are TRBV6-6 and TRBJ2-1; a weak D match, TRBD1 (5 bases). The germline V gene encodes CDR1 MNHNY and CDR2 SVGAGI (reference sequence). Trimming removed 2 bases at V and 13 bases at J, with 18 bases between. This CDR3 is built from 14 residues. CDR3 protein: CASSYSGWAGNQFF. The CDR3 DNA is TGTGCCAGCAGTTACAGTGGCTGGGCAGGGAATCAGTTCTTC.